The sequence of this TCR beta chain was determined in a study of tumor-infiltrating lymphocytes in oesophageal squamous cell carcinoma. With regard to this clonotype: It is likely a read error, because the conserved phenylalanine at the end of the CDR3 is missing. No DNA is shown, since the ends of the CDR3 on it are uncertain; the CDR3 is the one TCRdb lists.

One entry per CDR3 protein, called by TCRdb with MiXCR from the PCR reads. The data show 15,000 or so distinct CDR3 sequences, with approximately 54% seen just once and around 35% held by the top ten. The CDR3 totals 17 residues, both ends included. CDR1 MNHNS and CDR2 SASEGT come from the germline V gene. The sample consisted of esophageal tumor tissue. This sequence was found in a female donor with esophageal squamous cell carcinoma. This sequence joins TRBV6-1 and TRBJ2-3. CDR3 sequence: CASSFSDHSSYEQYFGN.